This note documents a single T cell receptor beta chain sequence. The antigen remains unidentified. The sample originates from a study of shared clonotypes between healthy human individuals. Overall study findings and caveats: The study found about 5% of naive CD4 clonotypes shared across several donors. Generation probability values for non-shared clonotypes were lower than those for clonotypes shared by all four donors.

The V end was cut by 4 bases, the J end by 0 bases, with 11 bases between. Germline V gene data show CDR1 as SGDLS and CDR2 as YYNGEE. The CDR3 length is 15 residues. The investigators split CD4+ cells into a CD45RA+ naive subset and a CD45RA-negative memory subset. The DNA input per sorted-subset replicate PCR was 150 to 200 ng, corresponding to some 30,000 T cell genomes. Only in-frame clones appear in the TCRdb table, and some are missing; sequencing was by immunoSEQ multiplex PCR. The repertoire holds around 1.5 million clones, with around 98% as singletons. The sample consisted of naive CD4+ T cells sorted from blood. Subset defined: CD45RA+ positively selected. The clonotype originates from a man aged 30-40 years in good health. This rearrangement joins TRBV9 to TRBJ1-3; no definite D call. CDR3 sequence reads: CASSPRPISGNTIYF. The DNA of the CDR3 is TGTGCCAGCAGCCCCCGACCGATCTCTGGAAACACCATATATTTT.